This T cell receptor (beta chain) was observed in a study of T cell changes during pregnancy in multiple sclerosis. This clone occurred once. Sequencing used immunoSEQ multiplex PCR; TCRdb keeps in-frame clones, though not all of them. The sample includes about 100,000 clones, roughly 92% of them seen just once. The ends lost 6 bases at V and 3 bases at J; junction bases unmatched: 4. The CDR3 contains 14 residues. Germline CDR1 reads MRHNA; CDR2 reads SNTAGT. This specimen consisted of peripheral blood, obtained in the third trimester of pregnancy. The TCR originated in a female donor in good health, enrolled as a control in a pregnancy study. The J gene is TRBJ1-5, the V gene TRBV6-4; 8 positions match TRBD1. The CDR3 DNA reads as TGTGCCAGCAGCCCGGGACAGGACAATCAGCCCCAGCATTTT. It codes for CASSPGQDNQPQHF.